The source of this T cell receptor beta chain is a study of cytomegalovirus exposure and HLA in healthy donors. The wider study: Earlier findings included more than 95 million unique TCR beta sequences obtained from about 170 million T cells. Regarding the study as a whole: Among TCR beta chains of equal frequency, HLA-associated ones were more clonally expanded in a later analysis. At a 0.05 false discovery rate, a later analysis found approximately 17,000 TCR beta sequences to be associated with HLA alleles. An analysis done earlier found most TCR beta V segments productive about 90% or about 30% of the time.

The CDR3 runs to 14 residues. The V and J ends lost 6 bases and 7 bases, in that order; junction bases with no gene match: 8. Germline V gives CDR1 SGHRS, CDR2 YFSETQ. Remarks on this clone: Its specificity is unknown.

In the PCR, 60 Vbeta and 13 Jbeta primers were used. Assay used: immunoSEQ multiplex PCR; TCRdb lists only in-frame clones, some missing. The sample includes about 160,000 clones, less than 90% of them seen just once. Source material: PBMCs. The chain uses TRBV5-1 and TRBJ2-7; TRBD1 matches 12 bases. The TCR sequence derives from a man in his late teens or twenties in good health and CMV-seronegative. CDR3 region: CASNPGTGGQEQYF. The CDR3 bases are TGCGCCAGCAACCCCGGGACAGGGGGCCAGGAGCAGTACTTC.